Below, 18 T cell receptor beta chains from the same sample are listed, as sequenced in a study of graft-versus-host responses after intestinal transplantation. There were 200,000 CFSE-labeled responder cells plated together with 200,000 irradiated, violet-dye-labeled stimulator cells. The protocol was immunoSEQ multiplex PCR, while the TCRdb copy is restricted to in-frame clones and leaves out a portion. This sample has some 9,600 clones, with less than 35% found just once. This specimen consisted of alloreactive CD8+ T cells from a mixed lymphocyte reaction culture, obtained before intestinal transplant. Subset meaning: CFSE-low proliferating T cells sorted from roughly six-day pre-transplant mixed lymphocyte reaction (GvH or HvG direction). These receptor sequences come from a human patient who received an intestinal transplant.

By frequency in the sample, this clone is medium-sized. The J gene is TRBJ1-2, the V gene TRBV6-1; D is uncertain. This CDR3 is built from 17 residues. Germline CDR1 reads MNHNS; CDR2 reads SASEGT. V was shortened by 2 bases and J by 6 bases, with 22 bases between the two germline ends. CDR3 in amino acids: CASSERPASAASHGYTF. The CDR3, as DNA: TGTGCCAGCAGTGAACGCCCCGCCTCCGCGGCCAGCCATGGCTACACCTTC.

The chain is built from TRBV5-6 and TRBJ1-3, with no clear D. The CDR3 has 15 amino acids. Germline values: CDR1 SGHDT, CDR2 YYEEEE. Between the trimmed V and J ends, which lost 0 bases and 0 bases, there was a span of 7 bases. CDR3 region: CASSLASGSGNTIYF. CDR3 DNA sequence: TGTGCCAGCAGCTTGGCGTCCGGCTCTGGAAACACCATATATTTT.

This chain joins TRBV21-1 and TRBJ2-7; the D segment call TRBD1 is taken from the table without a DNA check. TRBV21-1 is shown as a pseudogene. The CDR3 runs 13 residues. CDR3 nucleotides: TGTGCCAGCAGCGGGACAGACTCCTACGAGCAGTACTTC. Its translation is CASSGTDSYEQYF.

In its sample, this clone ranks as medium-sized. CDR3 DNA: TGCGCCAGCGGAATACCAGGGAGCAATCAGCCCCAGCATTTT. Translated: CASGIPGSNQPQHF. The V call is TRBV4-1, the J call TRBJ1-5; perhaps TRBD1 as D (5 bases). The CDR3 covers 14 residues. The germline CDR1 and CDR2 sequences are MGHRA and YSYEKL. The germline V and J ends were trimmed by 8 bases and 1 base, with 12 bases remaining between them.

This clone was detected a few times. The chain couples TRBV27 to TRBJ2-3; D gene uncertain. Germline assignment: CDR1 MNHEY and CDR2 SMNVEV (reference sequence). Trimming stripped 2 bases from V and 4 bases from J, with 10 bases between. There are 14 residues in the CDR3. This CDR3 reads CASSLRLDPDTQYF. CDR3 nucleotide sequence: TGTGCCAGCAGTTTACGGCTAGATCCAGATACGCAGTATTTT.

This clone has just a few counts. The genes are TRBV5-1 and TRBJ2-5, with D tentatively TRBD2 (6 bases). V was pared by 5 bases and J by 0 bases, with 8 bases between. There are 13 residues in the CDR3. Germline CDR1 is SGHRS and CDR2 is YFSETQ. CDR3 in amino acids: CASSRDYQETQYF. Written as DNA, the CDR3 is TGCGCCAGCAGTCGGGACTACCAAGAGACCCAGTACTTC. The variable domain in full, with the rest retrieved from reference TRBV5-1 and TRBJ2-5, is KAGVTQTPRYLIKTRGQQVTLSCSPISGHRSVSWYQQTPGQGLQFLFEYFSETQRNKGNFPGRFSGRQFSNSRSEMNVSTLELGDSALYLCASSRDYQETQYFGPGTRLLVL.

J is TRBJ1-2 and V is TRBV21-1; the DNA was not compared with TRBD1, the D call given in the table. TRBV21-1 constitutes a pseudogene. CDR3 size: 14 residues. The CDR3 protein is CASRGQGANYGYTF. For the CDR3, the DNA is TGTGCCAGCAGAGGACAGGGAGCAAACTATGGCTACACCTTC.

The genes are TRBV2 and TRBJ1-5; D call uncertain. This CDR3 is 15 amino acids long. In germline, CDR1 is SNHLY, CDR2 FYNNEI. V was clipped by 1 base and J by 0 bases, with 7 bases between them. The CDR3 coding sequence is TGTGCCAGCAGTGAAGGAGCCTATAGCAATCAGCCCCAGCATTTT. Translated, it gives CASSEGAYSNQPQHF. Full variable domain (remainder filled in from reference TRBV2 and TRBJ1-5): EPEVTQTPSHQVTQMGQEVILRCVPISNHLYFYWYRQILGQKVEFLVSFYNNEISEKSEIFDDQFSVERPDGSNFTLKIRSTKLEDSAMYFCASSEGAYSNQPQHFGDGTRLSIL.

This clone was seen a handful of times. This rearrangement joins TRBV5-6 to TRBJ2-1; 7 positions match TRBD2. Losses at the gene ends were 0 bases for V and 3 bases for J; bases not matched to a gene: 0. Germline loops: CDR1 SGHDT, CDR2 YYEEEE. This CDR3 contains 14 residues. CDR3 nucleotide sequence: TGTGCCAGCAGCTTGGGCGGGGGCTACAATGAGCAGTTCTTC. The encoded protein is CASSLGGGYNEQFF.

The chain employs TRBV4-1 and TRBJ1-6; D is unresolved. The CDR3 contains 14 residues. V gave up 7 bases and J gave up 8 bases, with 15 bases separating them. Germline V gives CDR1 MGHRA, CDR2 YSYEKL. CDR3 sequence reads: CASNLGSLDSPLHF. CDR3 nucleotide sequence: TGCGCCAGCAATTTGGGTAGCCTTGATTCACCCCTCCACTTT.

This rearrangement joins TRBV5-6 to TRBJ2-7, with D perhaps TRBD1 (7 bases). CDR1 SGHDT and CDR2 YYEEEE come from the germline V gene. Trimming shortened V by 4 bases and J by 2 bases, and 16 bases separated the two germline ends. This CDR3 contains 15 residues. CDR3 DNA: TGTGCCAGCAGCCCGGAGGGGGCCGGGGCCTACGAGCAGTACTTC. Amino acid sequence: CASSPEGAGAYEQYF.

This clone showed up just a few times. At one end, the junction sequence differs from germline, possibly due to a read error. This chain connects TRBV12-5 to TRBJ1-3; no definite D call. The CDR3 is made up of 13 amino acids. Germline CDR1 reads LGHNT; CDR2 reads FRNRAP. The CDR3 DNA reads TGTGCTAGTGGTTTCCCCTCTCGAAACACCATATATTTT. Translating it yields CASGFPSRNTIYF.

This clone has just a few counts. The rearrangement joins TRBV5-5 to TRBJ1-1; 8 nucleotides agree with TRBD1. Germline lookup yields CDR1 SGHKS and CDR2 YYEKEE (reference sequence). After removal of 4 bases from V and 6 bases from J, the junction contained 11 bases not matched to a gene. This CDR3 region has 15 residues. CDR3 loop: CASSPTTGGYAEAFF. The CDR3 DNA reads TGTGCCAGCAGCCCAACCACAGGGGGTTACGCTGAAGCTTTCTTT.

In DNA form, the CDR3 reads TGCGCCAGCAGCCAAGATTGGGGGGCAAGGGGGCCCGAAGCTTTCTTT. This sequence encodes CASSQDWGARGPEAFF. The chain employs TRBV4-1 and TRBJ1-1, with 7 bases lining up with TRBD1. The V segment lost 0 bases and the J segment 8 bases; nucleotides outside the gene matches: 12. CDR1 and CDR2 from the germline V gene are MGHRA and YSYEKL. This CDR3 has 16 residues.

The chain is built from TRBV29-1 and TRBJ1-1; no firm D call. Looked up from germline, CDR1 is SQVTM and CDR2 is ANQGSEA. V lost 4 bases and J lost 1, with 34 bases in between. CDR3 length: 21 residues. CDR3 nucleotide sequence: TGCAGCGTTGGGTCGTTCAGGACTACCACTACCCTGGACGGTGGGAACACTGAAGCTTTCTTT. Its protein is CSVGSFRTTTTLDGGNTEAFF.

The chain couples TRBV5-5 to TRBJ2-5; TRBD2 agrees at 8 bases. The V gene end was trimmed by 4 bases and the J gene end by 1 base; junction bases not matched to a gene: 9. The CDR3 spans 16 residues. Germline-derived CDR1 and CDR2 are SGHKS and YYEKEE (reference sequence). CDR3 residues: CASSQASGGGQETQYF. CDR3 nucleotides: TGTGCCAGCAGCCAAGCATCCGGGGGGGGCCAAGAGACCCAGTACTTC.

This clone has a single count. This chain joins TRBV6-5 and TRBJ1-2, with a tentative D call TRBD1 (5 bases). Germline V gene lookup returns CDR1 MNHEY and CDR2 SVGAGI. CDR3 length: 12 residues. Trimming removed 1 base from V and 9 bases from J, with 9 bases in between. The CDR3 sequence is CASSYWGGSYTF. Here the CDR3 DNA reads TGTGCCAGCAGTTACTGGGGGGGGAGCTACACCTTC.

This clone was counted once. This chain joins TRBV9 and TRBJ2-1; 7 nucleotides agree with TRBD2. Germline V gene sequence: CDR1 SGDLS, CDR2 YYNGEE. CDR3 length: 15 amino acids. The junction had 6 bases not matched to a gene; V was cut back by 4 bases and J by 2 bases. CDR3: CASSPRGDAYNEQFF. CDR3 bases: TGTGCCAGCAGCCCCCGGGGGGACGCCTACAATGAGCAGTTCTTC.